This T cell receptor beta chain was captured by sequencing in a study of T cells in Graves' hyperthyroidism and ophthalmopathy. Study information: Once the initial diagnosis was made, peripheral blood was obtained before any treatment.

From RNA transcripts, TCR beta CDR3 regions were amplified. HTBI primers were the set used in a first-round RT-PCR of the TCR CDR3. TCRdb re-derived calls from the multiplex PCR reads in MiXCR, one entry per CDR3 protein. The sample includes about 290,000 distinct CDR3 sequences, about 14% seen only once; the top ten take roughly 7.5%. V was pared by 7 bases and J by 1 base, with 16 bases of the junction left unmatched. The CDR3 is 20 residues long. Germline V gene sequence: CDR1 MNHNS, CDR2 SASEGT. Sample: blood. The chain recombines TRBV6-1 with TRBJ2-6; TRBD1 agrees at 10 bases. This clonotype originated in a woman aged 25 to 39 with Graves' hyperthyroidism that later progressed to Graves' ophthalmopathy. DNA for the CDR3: TGTGCCAGCAAACTGGGGGCCCCGGGACAGGGGTTATCTGGGGCCAACGTCCTGACTTTC. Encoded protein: CASKLGAPGQGLSGANVLTF.